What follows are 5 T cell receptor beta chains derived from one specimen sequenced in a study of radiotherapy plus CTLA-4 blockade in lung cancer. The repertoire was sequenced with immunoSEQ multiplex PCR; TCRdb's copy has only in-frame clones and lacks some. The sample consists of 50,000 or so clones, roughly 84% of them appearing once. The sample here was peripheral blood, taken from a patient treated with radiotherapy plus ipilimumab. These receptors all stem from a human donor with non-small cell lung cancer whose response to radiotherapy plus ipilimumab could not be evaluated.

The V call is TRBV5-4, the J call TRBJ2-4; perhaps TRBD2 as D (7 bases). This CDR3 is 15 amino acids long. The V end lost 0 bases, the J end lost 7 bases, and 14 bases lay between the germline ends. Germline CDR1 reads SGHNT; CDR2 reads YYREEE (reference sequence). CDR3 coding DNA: TGTGCCAGCAGCTTGGTGGGGGGGCGGGGGAACATTCAGTACTTC. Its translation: CASSLVGGRGNIQYF.

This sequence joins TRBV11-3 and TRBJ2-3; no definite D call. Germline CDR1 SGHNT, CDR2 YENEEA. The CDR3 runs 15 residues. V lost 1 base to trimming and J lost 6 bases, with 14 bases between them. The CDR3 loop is CASSLGLELPDTQYF. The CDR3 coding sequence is TGTGCCAGCAGCTTAGGATTGGAGCTTCCCGATACGCAGTATTTT.

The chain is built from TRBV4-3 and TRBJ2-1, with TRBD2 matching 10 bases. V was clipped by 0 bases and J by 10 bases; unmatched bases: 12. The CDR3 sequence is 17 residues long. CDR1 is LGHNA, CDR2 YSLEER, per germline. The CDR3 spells CASSQDSRGLAGVEQFF. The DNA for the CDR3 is TGCGCCAGCAGCCAAGATAGCCGGGGGCTAGCGGGAGTCGAGCAGTTCTTC.

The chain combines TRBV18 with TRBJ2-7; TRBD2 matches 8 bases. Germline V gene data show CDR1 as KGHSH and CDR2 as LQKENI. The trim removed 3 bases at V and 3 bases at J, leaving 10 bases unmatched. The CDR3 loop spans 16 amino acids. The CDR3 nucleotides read TGTGCCAGCTCACCTCCCGGGGGGGCGAGGGGCTACGAGCAGTACTTC. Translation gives CASSPPGGARGYEQYF. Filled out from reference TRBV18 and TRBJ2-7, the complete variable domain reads NAGVMQNPRHLVRRRGQEARLRCSPMKGHSHVYWYRQLPEEGLKFMVYLQKENIIDESGMPKERFSAEFPKEGPSILRIQQVVRGDSAAYFCASSPPGGARGYEQYFGPGTRLTVT.

The CDR3 DNA is TGTGCCAGCAGCTTAGGGCTAGCGGGAGGTGATGAGCAGTTCTTC. Translation gives CASSLGLAGGDEQFF. The chain is built from TRBV11-3 and TRBJ2-1; 11 nucleotides line up with TRBD2. V gave up 1 base and J gave up 8 bases; unmatched junction bases: 4. Germline-derived CDR1 and CDR2 are SGHNT and YENEEA. CDR3 length equals 15 residues.